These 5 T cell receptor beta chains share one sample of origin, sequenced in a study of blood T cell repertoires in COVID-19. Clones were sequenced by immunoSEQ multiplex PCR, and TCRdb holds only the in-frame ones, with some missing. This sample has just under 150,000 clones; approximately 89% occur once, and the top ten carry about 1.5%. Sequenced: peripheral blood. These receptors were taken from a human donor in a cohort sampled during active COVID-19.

The CDR3 DNA is TGTGCCAGCTCACTGCCCGGGAGCACTGAAGCTTTCTTT. It encodes CASSLPGSTEAFF. J is TRBJ1-1 and V is TRBV18, with D hard to call. The CDR3 has 13 amino acids. CDR1 is KGHSH and CDR2 is LQKENI in the germline V gene. The germline V and J ends were trimmed by 4 bases and 4 bases, with 10 bases remaining between them.

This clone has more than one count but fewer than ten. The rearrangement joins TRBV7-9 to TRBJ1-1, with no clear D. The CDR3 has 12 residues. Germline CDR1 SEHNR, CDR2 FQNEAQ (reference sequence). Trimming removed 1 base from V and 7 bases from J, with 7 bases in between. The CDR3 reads CASSLGGLEAFF. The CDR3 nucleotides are TGTGCCAGCAGCTTAGGAGGGCTTGAAGCTTTCTTT.

CDR3 sequence: CASSPSGQGNEQYF. The DNA of the CDR3 is TGTGCCAGCTCACCTTCGGGACAGGGAAACGAGCAGTACTTC. V gene TRBV18 combines with J gene TRBJ2-7, with 9 bases matching TRBD1. The V gene's germline CDR1 is KGHSH and CDR2 LQKENI. The CDR3 runs 14 residues. The V gene end was trimmed by 3 bases and the J gene end by 5 bases; junction bases not matched to a gene: 5.

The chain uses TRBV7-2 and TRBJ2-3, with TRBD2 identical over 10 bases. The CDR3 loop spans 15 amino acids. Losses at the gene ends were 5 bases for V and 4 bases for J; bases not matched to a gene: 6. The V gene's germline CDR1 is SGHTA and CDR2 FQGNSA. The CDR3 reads CASSPGLADADTQYF. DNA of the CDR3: TGTGCCAGCAGCCCAGGACTAGCGGATGCAGATACGCAGTATTTT.

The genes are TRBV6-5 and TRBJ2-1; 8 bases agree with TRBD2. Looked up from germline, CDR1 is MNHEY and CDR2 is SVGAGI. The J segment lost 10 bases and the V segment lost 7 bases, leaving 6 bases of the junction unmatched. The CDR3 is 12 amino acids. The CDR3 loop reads CASTIGGVEQFF. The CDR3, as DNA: TGTGCCAGCACCATCGGGGGGGTGGAGCAGTTCTTC.